The next 3 T cell receptor beta chains were all read from a single sample in a study of T cell responses to AZD1222 COVID-19 vaccine. TCRdb keeps only in-frame clones here, not all; method: immunoSEQ multiplex PCR. This table has 150,000 or so clones, over 75% appearing once. Source: peripheral blood, taken on day 0 of AZD1222 vaccination. These receptors originate from an adult in good health.

The V gene is TRBV10-3, the J gene TRBJ1-3, with D maybe TRBD1 (5 bases). Per germline, CDR1 ENHRY and CDR2 SYGVKD. V lost 10 bases and J lost 3, with 22 bases in between. The CDR3 sequence is 16 residues long. The CDR3 DNA reads TGTGCCACCAATCCTCTTCGGGGGGAGAATGGAAACACCATATATTTT. Its translation: CATNPLRGENGNTIYF.

In nucleotides, the CDR3 is TGTGCCAGCAGTCCTCTAGCGGGGGGCCTCTACGAGCAGTACTTC. Amino acids: CASSPLAGGLYEQYF. The V call is TRBV27, the J call TRBJ2-7; 11 positions match TRBD2. V trimming: 5 bases; J trimming: 3 bases; junction bases outside the gene matches: 6. Looked up from germline, CDR1 is MNHEY and CDR2 is SMNVEV (reference sequence). This CDR3 contains 15 residues.

This chain links TRBV10-3 with TRBJ1-6; TRBD1 might be the D (5 bases). V dropped 2 bases and J dropped 9 bases, with 14 bases sitting between them. The germline CDR1 and CDR2 sequences are ENHRY and SYGVKD. The CDR3 spans 15 residues. CDR3 bases: TGTGCCATCAGTGAGAGGGCAGGGATCAGTTCACCCCTCCACTTT. Translation: CAISERAGISSPLHF.